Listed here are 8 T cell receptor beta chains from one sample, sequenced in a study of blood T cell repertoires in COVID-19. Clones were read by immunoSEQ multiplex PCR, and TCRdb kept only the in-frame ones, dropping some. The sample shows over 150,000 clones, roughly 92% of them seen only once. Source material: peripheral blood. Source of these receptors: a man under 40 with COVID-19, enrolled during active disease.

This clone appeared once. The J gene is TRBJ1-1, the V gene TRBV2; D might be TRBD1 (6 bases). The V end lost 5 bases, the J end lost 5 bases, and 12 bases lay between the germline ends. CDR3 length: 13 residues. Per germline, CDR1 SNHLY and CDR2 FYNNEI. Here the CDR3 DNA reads TGTGCCAGCAGTAAACAACAGGGTACTGAAGCTTTCTTT. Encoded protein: CASSKQQGTEAFF.

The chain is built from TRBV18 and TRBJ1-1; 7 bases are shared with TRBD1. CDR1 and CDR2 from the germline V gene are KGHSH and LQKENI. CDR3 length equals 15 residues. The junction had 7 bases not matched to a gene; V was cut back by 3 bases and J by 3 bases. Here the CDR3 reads CASSPADREYTEAFF. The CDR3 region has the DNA TGTGCCAGCTCACCCGCAGACAGGGAATACACTGAAGCTTTCTTT.

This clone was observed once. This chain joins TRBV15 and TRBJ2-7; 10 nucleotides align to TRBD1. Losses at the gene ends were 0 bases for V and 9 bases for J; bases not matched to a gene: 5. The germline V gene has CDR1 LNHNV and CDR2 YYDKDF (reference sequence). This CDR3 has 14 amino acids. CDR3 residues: CATSRDLGQGTQYF. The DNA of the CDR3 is TGTGCCACCAGCAGAGATCTGGGACAGGGGACGCAGTACTTC.

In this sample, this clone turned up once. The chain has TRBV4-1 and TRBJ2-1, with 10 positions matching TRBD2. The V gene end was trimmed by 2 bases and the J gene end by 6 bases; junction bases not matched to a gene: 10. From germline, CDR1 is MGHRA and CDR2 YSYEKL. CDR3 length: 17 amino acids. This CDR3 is CASSQQLAGVPSNEQFF. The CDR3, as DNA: TGCGCCAGCAGCCAACAGCTAGCGGGGGTCCCTAGCAATGAGCAGTTCTTC.

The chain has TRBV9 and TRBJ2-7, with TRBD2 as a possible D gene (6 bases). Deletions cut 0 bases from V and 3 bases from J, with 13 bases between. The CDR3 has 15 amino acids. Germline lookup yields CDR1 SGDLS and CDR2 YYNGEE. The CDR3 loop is CASSVDLAGNYEQYF. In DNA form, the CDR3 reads TGTGCCAGCAGCGTAGATCTCGCGGGGAACTACGAGCAGTACTTC.

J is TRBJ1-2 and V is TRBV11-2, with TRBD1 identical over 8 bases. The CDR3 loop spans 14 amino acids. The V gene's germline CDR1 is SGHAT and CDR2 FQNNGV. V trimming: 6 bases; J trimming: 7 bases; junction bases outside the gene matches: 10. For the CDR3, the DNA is TGTGCCAGCAGGGATTGGACAGGGTTGGGTGGCTACACCTTC. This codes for CASRDWTGLGGYTF.

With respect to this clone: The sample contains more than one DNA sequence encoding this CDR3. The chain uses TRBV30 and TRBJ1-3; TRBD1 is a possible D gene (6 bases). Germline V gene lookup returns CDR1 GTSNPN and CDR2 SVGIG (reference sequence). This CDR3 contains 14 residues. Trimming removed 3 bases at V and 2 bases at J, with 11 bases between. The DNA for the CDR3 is TGTGCCTGGAGCTGGACAGTCCCTGGAAACACCATATATTTT. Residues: CAWSWTVPGNTIYF.

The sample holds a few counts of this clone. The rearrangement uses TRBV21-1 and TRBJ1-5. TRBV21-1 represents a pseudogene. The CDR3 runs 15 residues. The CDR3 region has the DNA TGTGCCAGCAGCCGGAGCTTTTGCAAAATTAAGCCCCAGCATTTT. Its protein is CASSRSFCKIKPQHF.